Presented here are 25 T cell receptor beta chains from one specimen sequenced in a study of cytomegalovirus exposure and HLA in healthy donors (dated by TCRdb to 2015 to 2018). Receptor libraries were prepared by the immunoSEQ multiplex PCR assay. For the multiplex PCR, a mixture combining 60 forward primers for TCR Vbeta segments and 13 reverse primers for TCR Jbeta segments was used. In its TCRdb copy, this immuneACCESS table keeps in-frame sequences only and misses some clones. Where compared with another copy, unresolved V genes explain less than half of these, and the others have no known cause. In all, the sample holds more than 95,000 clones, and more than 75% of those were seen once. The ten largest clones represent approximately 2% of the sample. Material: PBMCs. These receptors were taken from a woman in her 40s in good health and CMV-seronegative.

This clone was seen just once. In DNA form, the CDR3 reads TGTGCCAGCAGTTTATCGTGGCAGGACACTGAAGCTTTCTTT. Amino acid sequence: CASSLSWQDTEAFF. V gene TRBV27 combines with J gene TRBJ1-1; no clear D gene. Trimming took 0 bases from V and 3 from J, leaving 8 bases between them. Germline V gene lookup returns CDR1 MNHEY and CDR2 SMNVEV (reference sequence). CDR3 size: 14 residues.

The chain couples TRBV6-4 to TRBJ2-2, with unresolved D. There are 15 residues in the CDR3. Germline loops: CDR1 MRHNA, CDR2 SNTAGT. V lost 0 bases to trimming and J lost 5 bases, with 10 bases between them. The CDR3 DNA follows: TGTGCCAGCAGTGACTCGCGCAGGCCTACCGGGGAGCTGTTTTTT. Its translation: CASSDSRRPTGELFF.

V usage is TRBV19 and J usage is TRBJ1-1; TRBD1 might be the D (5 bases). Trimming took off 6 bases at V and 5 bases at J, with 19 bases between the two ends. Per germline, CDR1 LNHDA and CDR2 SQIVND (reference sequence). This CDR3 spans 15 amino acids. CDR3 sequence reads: CASRKRATGGTEAFF. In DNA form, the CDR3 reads TGTGCCAGTAGAAAAAGAGCGACCGGGGGGACTGAAGCTTTCTTT.

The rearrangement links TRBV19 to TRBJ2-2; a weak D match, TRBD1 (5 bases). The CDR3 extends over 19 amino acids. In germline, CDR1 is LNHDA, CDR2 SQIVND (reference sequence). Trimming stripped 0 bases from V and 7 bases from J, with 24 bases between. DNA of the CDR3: TGTGCCAGTAGTATAGATCGGCTTCGTATGGGGCGATACGTCGGGGAGCTGTTTTTT. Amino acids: CASSIDRLRMGRYVGELFF.

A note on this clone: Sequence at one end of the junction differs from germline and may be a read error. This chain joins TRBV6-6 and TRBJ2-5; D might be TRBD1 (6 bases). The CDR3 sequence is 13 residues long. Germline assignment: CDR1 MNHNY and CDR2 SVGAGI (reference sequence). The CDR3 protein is CARSATGQETQYF. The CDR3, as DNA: TGTGCCCGCAGTGCGACAGGCCAAGAGACCCAGTACTTC.

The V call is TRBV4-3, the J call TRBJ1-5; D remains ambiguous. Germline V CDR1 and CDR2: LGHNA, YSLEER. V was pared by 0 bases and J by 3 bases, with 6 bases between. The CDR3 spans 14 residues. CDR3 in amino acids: CASSQDWLNQPQHF. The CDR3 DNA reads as TGCGCCAGCAGCCAAGACTGGCTCAATCAGCCCCAGCATTTT.

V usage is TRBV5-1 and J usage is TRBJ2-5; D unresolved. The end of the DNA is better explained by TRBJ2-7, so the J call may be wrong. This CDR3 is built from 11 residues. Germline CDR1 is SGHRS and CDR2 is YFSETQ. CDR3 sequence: CASSWGYEQYF. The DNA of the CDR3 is TGCGCCAGCAGCTGGGGCTACGAGCAGTACTTC.

The CDR3: CASSLREDSYEQYF. CDR3 sequence (DNA): TGTGCCAGCAGCTTGCGAGAAGACAGCTACGAGCAGTACTTC. V is TRBV5-4 and J is TRBJ2-7, with D possibly being TRBD1 (5 bases). V was clipped by 1 base and J by 3 bases, with 11 bases between them. This CDR3 has 14 residues. Germline CDR1 and CDR2: SGHNT and YYREEE (reference sequence).

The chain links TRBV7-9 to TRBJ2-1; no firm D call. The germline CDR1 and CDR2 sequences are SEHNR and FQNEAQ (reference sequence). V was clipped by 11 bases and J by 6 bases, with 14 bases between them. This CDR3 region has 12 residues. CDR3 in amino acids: CAQARESNEQFF. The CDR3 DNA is TGTGCCCAAGCTCGCGAGTCCAATGAGCAGTTCTTC.

The CDR3 DNA reads as TGTGCCAGCAGGCGTGATCTGTCGCCTAGCGGGACCTACAATGAGCAGTTCTTC. This encodes CASRRDLSPSGTYNEQFF. V is TRBV5-4 and J is TRBJ2-1; 9 positions match TRBD2. Germline assignment: CDR1 SGHNT and CDR2 YYREEE (reference sequence). The J segment lost 2 bases and the V segment lost 5 bases, leaving 14 bases of the junction unmatched. The CDR3 extends over 18 amino acids.

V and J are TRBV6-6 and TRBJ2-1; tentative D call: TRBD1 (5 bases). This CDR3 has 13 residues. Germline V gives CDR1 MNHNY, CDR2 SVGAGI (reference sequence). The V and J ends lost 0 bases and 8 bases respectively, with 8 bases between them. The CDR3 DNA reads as TGTGCCAGCAGTTACTCACCAGGGTATGAGCAGTTCTTC. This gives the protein CASSYSPGYEQFF.

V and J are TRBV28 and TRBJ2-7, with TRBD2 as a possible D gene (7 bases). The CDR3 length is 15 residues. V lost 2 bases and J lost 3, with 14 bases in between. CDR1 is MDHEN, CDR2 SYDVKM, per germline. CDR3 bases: TGTGCCAGCAGTTTAGGAGGGGGGGGACACTACGAGCAGTACTTC. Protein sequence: CASSLGGGGHYEQYF.

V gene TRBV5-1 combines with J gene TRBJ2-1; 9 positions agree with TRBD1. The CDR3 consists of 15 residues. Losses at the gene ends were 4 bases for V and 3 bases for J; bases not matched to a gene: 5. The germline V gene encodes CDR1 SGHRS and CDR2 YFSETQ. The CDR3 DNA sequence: TGCGCCAGCAGCCCGGGACAGGGAGACTACAATGAGCAGTTCTTC. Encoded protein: CASSPGQGDYNEQFF.

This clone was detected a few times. In nucleotides, the CDR3 is TGTGCCAGCAGGACTAGCGGAAACAATGAGCAGTTCTTC. Translation: CASRTSGNNEQFF. V usage is TRBV2 and J usage is TRBJ2-1; 9 bases match TRBD2. The CDR3 length is 13 residues. Trimming removed 6 bases from V and 5 bases from J; junction bases left unmatched: 2. CDR1 and CDR2 (germline): SNHLY, FYNNEI.

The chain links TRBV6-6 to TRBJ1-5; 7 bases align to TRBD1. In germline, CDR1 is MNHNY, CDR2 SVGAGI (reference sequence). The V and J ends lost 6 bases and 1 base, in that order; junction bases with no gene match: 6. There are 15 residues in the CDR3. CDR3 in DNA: TGTGCCAGCAGCAGACAGGGATCAAGCAATCAGCCCCAGCATTTT. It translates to CASSRQGSSNQPQHF.

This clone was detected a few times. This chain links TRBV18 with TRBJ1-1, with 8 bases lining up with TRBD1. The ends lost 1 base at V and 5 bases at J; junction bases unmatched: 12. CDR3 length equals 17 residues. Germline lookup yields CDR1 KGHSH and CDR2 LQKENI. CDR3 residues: CASSPRAIQGGRTEAFF. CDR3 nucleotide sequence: TGTGCCAGCTCACCACGGGCGATACAGGGGGGGAGGACTGAAGCTTTCTTT.

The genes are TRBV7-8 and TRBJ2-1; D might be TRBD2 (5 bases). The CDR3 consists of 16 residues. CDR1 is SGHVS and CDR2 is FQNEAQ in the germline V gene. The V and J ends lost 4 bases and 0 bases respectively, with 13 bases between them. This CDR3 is CASSSFVGSSYNEQFF. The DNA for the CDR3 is TGTGCCAGCAGCTCGTTCGTGGGGAGCTCCTACAATGAGCAGTTCTTC.

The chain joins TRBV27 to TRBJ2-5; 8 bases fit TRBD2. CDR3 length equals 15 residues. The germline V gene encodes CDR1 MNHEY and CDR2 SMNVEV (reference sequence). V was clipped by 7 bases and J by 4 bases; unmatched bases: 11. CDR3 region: CASTSGGGALETQYF. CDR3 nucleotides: TGTGCCAGCACCTCGGGGGGGGGAGCCCTAGAGACCCAGTACTTC.

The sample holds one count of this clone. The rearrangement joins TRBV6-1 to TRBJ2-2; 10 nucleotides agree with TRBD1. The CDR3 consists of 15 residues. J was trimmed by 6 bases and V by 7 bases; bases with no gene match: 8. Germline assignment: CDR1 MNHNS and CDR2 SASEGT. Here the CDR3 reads CASTLTGGLPGELFF. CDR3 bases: TGTGCCAGCACGCTGACAGGGGGCTTACCCGGGGAGCTGTTTTTT.

For the CDR3, the DNA is TGTGCCAGCAGTTTCGGTAGCGCCAGCGCCAATGAGCAGTTCTTC. It is translated as CASSFGSASANEQFF. This chain joins TRBV27 and TRBJ2-1; possible D gene TRBD2, 5 bases. V was cut by 3 bases and J by 6 bases, with 15 bases left in between. The germline CDR1 and CDR2 sequences are MNHEY and SMNVEV (reference sequence). This CDR3 spans 15 amino acids.

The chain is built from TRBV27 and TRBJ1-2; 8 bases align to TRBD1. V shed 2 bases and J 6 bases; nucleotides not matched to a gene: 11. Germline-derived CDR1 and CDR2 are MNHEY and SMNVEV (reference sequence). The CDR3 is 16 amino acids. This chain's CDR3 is CASSLRIPRQGNGYTF. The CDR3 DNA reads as TGTGCCAGCAGTTTACGAATCCCCCGACAGGGGAATGGCTACACCTTC.

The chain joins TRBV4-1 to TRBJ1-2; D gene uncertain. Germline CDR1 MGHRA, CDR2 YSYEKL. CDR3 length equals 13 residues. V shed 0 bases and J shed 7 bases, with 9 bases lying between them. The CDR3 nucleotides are TGCGCCAGCAGCCAAGAGACCGGGGTTGGCTACACCTTC. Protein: CASSQETGVGYTF.

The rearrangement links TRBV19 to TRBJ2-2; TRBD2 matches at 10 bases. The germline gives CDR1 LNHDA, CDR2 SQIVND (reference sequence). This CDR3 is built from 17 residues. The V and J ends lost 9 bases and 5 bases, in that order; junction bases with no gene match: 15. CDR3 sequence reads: CASKPSLAGEWTGELFF. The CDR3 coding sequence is TGTGCCAGCAAACCCTCTCTAGCGGGAGAATGGACCGGGGAGCTGTTTTTT. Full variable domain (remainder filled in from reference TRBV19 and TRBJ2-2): DGGITQSPKYLFRKEGQNVTLSCEQNLNHDAMYWYRQDPGQGLRLIYYSQIVNDFQKGDIAEGYSVSREKKESFPLTVTSAQKNPTAFYLCASKPSLAGEWTGELFFGEGSRLTVL.

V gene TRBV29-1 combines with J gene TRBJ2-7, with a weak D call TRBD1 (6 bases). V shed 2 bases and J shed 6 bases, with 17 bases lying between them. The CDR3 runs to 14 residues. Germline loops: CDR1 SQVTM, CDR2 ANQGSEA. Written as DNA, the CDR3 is TGCAGCGTTGAAACACCGGGACAAATTCCCGAGCAGTACTTC. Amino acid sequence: CSVETPGQIPEQYF.

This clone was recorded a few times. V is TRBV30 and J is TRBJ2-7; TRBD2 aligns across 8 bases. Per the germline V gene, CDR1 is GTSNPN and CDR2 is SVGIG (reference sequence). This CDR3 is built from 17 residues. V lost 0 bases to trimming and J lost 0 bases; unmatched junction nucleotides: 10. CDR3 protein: CAWSVKVAGTRSYEQYF. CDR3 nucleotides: TGTGCCTGGAGTGTAAAAGTAGCGGGGACTCGCTCCTACGAGCAGTACTTC.